These 10 T cell receptor beta chains came from one sample sequenced in a study of patients and donors after allogeneic stem cell transplantation. TCRdb re-derived calls from the RT-PCR reads in MiXCR, one entry per CDR3 protein. The sample has some 880,000 distinct CDR3 sequences, approximately 19% seen once. The sequenced material came from blood, either unsorted or a sorted T cell fraction (not recorded which). Source of these receptors: a human donor who was either an allogeneic HSCT recipient or a stem cell or donor lymphocyte infusion donor (not recorded which). It is not recorded whose cells these are; they may come from a transplant donor.

The chain combines TRBV25-1 with TRBJ2-1; either TRBD1 or TRBD2 may supply D (5 bases each). CDR3 size: 16 residues. Germline V gene data show CDR1 as MGHDK and CDR2 as SYGVNS. The V gene lost 2 bases and the J gene lost 6 bases, with 17 bases spanning the gap. CDR3: CASSETLGRGGNEQFF. For the CDR3, the DNA is TGTGCCAGCAGTGAAACCTTGGGGCGAGGAGGCAATGAGCAGTTCTTC.

This clonotype was observed a few times. V and J are TRBV10-3 and TRBJ2-7; D is possibly TRBD2 (6 bases). This CDR3 region has 12 residues. The V end lost 9 bases, the J end lost 6 bases, and 15 bases lay between the germline ends. Germline CDR1 reads ENHRY; CDR2 reads SYGVKD. The chain's CDR3 is CAISARDSEQYF. The CDR3 nucleotides are TGTGCCATTTCTGCGCGGGACTCCGAGCAGTACTTC.

This clonotype turned up a few times. This rearrangement joins TRBV5-6 to TRBJ1-1; tentative D call: TRBD1 (5 bases). The CDR3 runs 16 residues. V was cut by 0 bases and J by 4 bases, with 16 bases left in between. The germline CDR1 and CDR2 sequences are SGHDT and YYEEEE. The CDR3 is CASSLDVAGRSTEAFF. The DNA for the CDR3 is TGTGCCAGCAGCTTGGATGTGGCAGGGCGGAGCACTGAAGCTTTCTTT.

J is TRBJ2-3 and V is TRBV7-6; TRBD2 matches 7 bases. Germline lookup yields CDR1 SGHVS and CDR2 FNYEAQ. J was trimmed by 2 bases and V by 5 bases; bases with no gene match: 13. This CDR3 contains 17 residues. Written as DNA, the CDR3 is TGTGCCAGCAGCCCGACGGGTAGCGGGTGGGACACAGATACGCAGTATTTT. Protein: CASSPTGSGWDTDTQYF.

In its sample, this clonotype was seen many times. The chain uses TRBV3-1 and TRBJ2-1; no clear D gene. Germline V gene lookup returns CDR1 LGHDT and CDR2 YNNKEL (reference sequence). CDR3 length: 11 residues. V shed 3 bases and J shed 10 bases, with 7 bases lying between them. CDR3 DNA: TGTGCCAGCAGCCAGGGCGACGAGCAGTTCTTC. Translating gives CASSQGDEQFF.

The chain recombines TRBV29-1 with TRBJ2-1; 11 bases match TRBD2. Trimming at V came to 7 bases and at J to 6 bases, leaving 8 bases not matched to a gene. The CDR3 is 14 residues long. Germline V gene data show CDR1 as SQVTM and CDR2 as ANQGSEA. CDR3 residues: CSAAGLAGPNEQFF. CDR3 nucleotides: TGCAGCGCCGCAGGACTAGCGGGTCCCAATGAGCAGTTCTTC.

V is TRBV5-5 and J is TRBJ2-4; no reliable D call. The germline V and J ends were trimmed by 4 bases and 0 bases, with 14 bases remaining between them. The CDR3 has 16 residues. Per germline, CDR1 SGHKS and CDR2 YYEKEE (reference sequence). CDR3 region: CASSMTVGLAKNIQYF. The CDR3 DNA follows: TGTGCCAGCAGCATGACGGTTGGGTTAGCCAAAAACATTCAGTACTTC.

The gene calls are TRBV6-5 and TRBJ2-1, with a weak D call TRBD2 (6 bases). The V gene lost 2 bases and the J gene lost 5 bases, with 10 bases spanning the gap. Per the germline V gene, CDR1 is MNHEY and CDR2 is SVGAGI. The CDR3 spans 14 residues. The CDR3 is CASSYRRGNNEQFF. The CDR3 DNA reads TGTGCCAGCAGTTACCGGCGGGGAAACAATGAGCAGTTCTTC.

This clonotype was seen at least ten times. V usage is TRBV20-1 and J usage is TRBJ2-3; D might be TRBD2 (6 bases). The V end lost 2 bases, the J end lost 6 bases, and 15 bases lay between the germline ends. CDR1 DFQATT and CDR2 SNEGSKA come from the germline V gene (reference sequence). The CDR3 is 14 amino acids. The CDR3 spells CSARSGASADTQYF. DNA of the CDR3: TGCAGTGCTAGATCTGGGGCTAGCGCTGATACGCAGTATTTT.

The J gene is TRBJ1-1, the V gene TRBV5-1; tentative D call: TRBD1 (6 bases). From germline, CDR1 is SGHRS and CDR2 YFSETQ. The CDR3 has 17 amino acids. Trimming stripped 6 bases from V and 0 bases from J, with 21 bases between. The CDR3 bases are TGCGCCAGCACCTCAGGGGCCGGAGACTTTATGAACACTGAAGCTTTCTTT. This sequence encodes CASTSGAGDFMNTEAFF.